This TCR beta chain was documented in a study of neurological immune-mediated disorders. Documented time point: longitudinal time-point 1 (baseline). A few counts support this clonotype. Its antigen is unidentified. Notes on the study in general: None of the CDR3 amino acid sequences of expanded clones were shared across subjects, and this suggested private repertoires in all groups.

Sequencing runs each generated in excess of 170 million TCR-beta sequences derived from 15-18 subjects. TCRdb redid the calling of the 5' RACE reads with MiXCR, one entry per CDR3 protein. The sample has roughly 75,000 distinct CDR3 sequences, roughly an eighth seen once. Germline V gives CDR1 SGHAT, CDR2 FQNNGV. This CDR3 comprises 13 residues. The sequencing sample was made of PBMCs. This sequence joins TRBV11-2 and TRBJ1-1, with a tentative D call TRBD1 (6 bases). This TCR was sampled from a female donor with HTLV-1-associated myelopathy (HAM/TSP). The CDR3 nucleotides are TGTGCTGAACAGGGTCTGCTGAACACTGAAGCTTTCTTT. Its protein product is CAEQGLLNTEAFF.